The rows below give T cell receptor beta chains drawn from one sample of a study of shared clonotypes between healthy human individuals. Profiling relied on immunoSEQ multiplex PCR, and the TCRdb table lists in-frame clones only, not all of them. The sample holds some 2,000,000 clones; 85% to 95% are singletons and the top ten take about 0.13%. The specimen sequenced was naive CD4+ T cells sorted from blood. Source of these receptors: a man younger than 30 in good health. The CDR3 runs from the conserved cysteine through the conserved F or W. The D gene is left open where the match is weak. For some rows the clone size is stated as once, few or many, or as a class when expanded; others skip it.

TRBV7-9,TRBJ1-3,.,16,.,CASSLGGATSGNTIYF,TGTGCCAGCAGTTTGGGGGGCGCGACCTCTGGAAACACCATATATTTT
TRBV18,TRBJ2-2,.,16,.,CASSSMLIQKSGELFF,TGTGCCAGCTCGTCTATGCTCATACAAAAATCCGGGGAGCTGTTTTTT
TRBV6-6,TRBJ2-5,.,14,.,CASSASNREETQYF,TGTGCCAGCAGTGCTTCGAACAGGGAAGAGACCCAGTACTTC
TRBV25-1,TRBJ2-3,.,18,TRBD2,CASSEYMGMSGGTDTQYF,TGTGCCAGCAGTGAATATATGGGGATGAGCGGGGGCACAGATACGCAGTATTTT
TRBV6-1,TRBJ1-3,.,14,TRBD1,CASTLTGSGNTIYF,TGTGCCAGCACCTTGACAGGGTCTGGAAACACCATATATTTT
TRBV18,TRBJ1-5,.,17,.,CASSPIPAGVINQPQHF,TGTGCCAGCTCACCTATACCGGCAGGCGTTATAAATCAGCCCCAGCATTTT
TRBV2,TRBJ1-2,.,12,.,CASSVRGGGYTF,TGTGCCAGCAGTGTGCGGGGAGGTGGCTACACCTTC
TRBV10-1,TRBJ1-1,.,13,.,CASSRDYGTEAFF,TGCGCCAGCAGTCGTGATTATGGGACTGAAGCTTTCTTT
TRBV5-1,TRBJ2-5,.,14,.,CASSLQGRVETQYF,TGCGCCAGCAGCTTGCAGGGCAGAGTAGAGACCCAGTACTTC
TRBV30,TRBJ1-3,.,15,.,CAWSGDASSGNTIYF,TGTGCCTGGAGTGGGGACGCCAGCTCTGGAAACACCATATATTTT
TRBV6-5,TRBJ2-3,.,15,.,CASSYSTGNTDTQYF,TGTGCCAGCAGTTACTCAACCGGGAACACAGATACGCAGTATTTT
TRBV30,TRBJ1-4,.,13,TRBD1,CAGSGTGFEKLFF,TGTGCCGGGTCCGGGACAGGGTTTGAAAAACTGTTTTTT
TRBV7-8,TRBJ2-5,.,13,.,CASSLGNLETQYF,TGTGCCAGCAGCTTAGGGAACTTAGAGACCCAGTACTTC
TRBV11-2,TRBJ2-7,.,15,.,CASSLVDSVSYEQYF,TGTGCCAGCAGCTTGGTAGACAGCGTCTCCTACGAGCAGTACTTC
TRBV28,TRBJ2-3,.,11,.,CASSVSDTQYF,TGTGCCAGCAGTGTTTCGGATACGCAGTATTTT
TRBV6-5,TRBJ1-3,.,16,.,CASSFPSRSSRSTIYF,TGTGCCAGCAGTTTCCCCTCGAGGTCGTCAAGGAGCACCATATATTTT
TRBV5-6,TRBJ2-7,.,13,.,CASSSTHSYEQYF,TGTGCCAGCAGCTCGACTCACTCCTACGAGCAGTACTTC
TRBV28,TRBJ2-5,once,12,TRBD1,CASSPGQGTQYF,TGTGCCAGCAGTCCGGGACAGGGGACCCAGTACTTC
TRBV5-1,TRBJ1-1,.,15,TRBD1,CASSLVTGANTEAFF,TGCGCCAGCAGCTTGGTAACAGGGGCTAACACTGAAGCTTTCTTT
TRBV7-2,TRBJ1-5,.,15,.,CASSLQVGSNQPQHF,TGTGCCAGCAGCTTACAGGTGGGGTCTAATCAGCCCCAGCATTTT
TRBV15,TRBJ1-3,.,15,.,CATSRDGRSGNTIYF,TGTGCCACCAGCAGAGATGGCCGCTCTGGAAACACCATATATTTT
TRBV6-1,TRBJ1-1,once,14,.,CASSETGVNTEAFF,TGTGCCAGCAGTGAAACAGGCGTGAACACTGAAGCTTTCTTT
TRBV10-1,TRBJ1-1,.,13,TRBD1,CASRGGTASPAFF,TGCGCCAGCAGAGGTGGGACAGCCTCTCCAGCTTTCTTT
TRBV6-5,TRBJ1-2,.,13,.,CASRPQGVYGYTF,TGTGCCAGCAGACCTCAGGGAGTCTATGGCTACACCTTC
TRBV30,TRBJ1-6,.,17,.,CAWSGVAVQSYNSPLHF,TGTGCCTGGAGTGGGGTGGCAGTTCAATCCTATAATTCACCCCTCCACTTT
TRBV19,TRBJ2-7,.,14,TRBD1,CASSLDRGGHEQYF,TGTGCCAGTAGCCTCGACAGGGGGGGCCACGAGCAGTACTTC
TRBV28,TRBJ2-1,.,14,TRBD1,CASSGQGSYNEQFF,TGTGCCAGCAGCGGACAGGGGTCTTACAATGAGCAGTTCTTC
TRBV7-9,TRBJ1-2,.,15,.,CASSLEAGASYGYTF,TGTGCCAGCAGCTTAGAGGCGGGGGCGAGCTATGGCTACACCTTC
TRBV5-4,TRBJ1-1,.,14,.,CASSKDSMNTEAFF,TGTGCCAGCAGCAAGGACAGTATGAACACTGAAGCTTTCTTT
TRBV2,TRBJ1-2,.,13,.,CASSEGPQGGYTF,TGTGCCAGCAGTGAAGGCCCGCAGGGTGGCTACACCTTC
TRBV11-2,TRBJ2-1,.,14,TRBD2,CASSPLSGDNEQFF,TGTGCCAGCAGCCCTCTTAGCGGGGACAATGAGCAGTTCTTC
TRBV10-3,TRBJ1-1,.,15,.,CAISESQTPGTEAFF,TGTGCCATCAGTGAGTCACAGACCCCCGGCACTGAAGCTTTCTTT
TRBV11-1,TRBJ2-1,once,12,TRBD1,CASSSDRDEQFF,TGTGCCAGCAGCTCCGACAGGGATGAGCAGTTCTTC
TRBV11-3,TRBJ2-2,.,16,.,CASSLGARGFTGELFF,TGTGCCAGCAGCTTAGGGGCTCGCGGGTTTACCGGGGAGCTGTTTTTT
TRBV5-1,TRBJ1-2,.,17,TRBD1,CASSLSPRDSLSVGYTF,TGCGCCAGCAGCCTGTCCCCCCGGGACAGCTTATCAGTTGGCTACACCTTC
TRBV5-4,TRBJ2-1,.,15,TRBD2,CASSFGGSLYNEQFF,TGTGCCAGCAGCTTTGGCGGGAGTCTCTACAATGAGCAGTTCTTC
TRBV6-1,TRBJ1-3,.,15,.,CASSRDRSSGNTIYF,TGTGCCAGCAGCCGAGACAGGAGTTCTGGAAACACCATATATTTT
TRBV15,TRBJ2-7,.,13,.,CATRTRGLYEQYF,TGTGCCACCAGAACCAGGGGCCTCTACGAGCAGTACTTC
TRBV5-1,TRBJ2-5,once,15,.,CASSLWEDPRETQYF,TGCGCCAGCAGCTTGTGGGAGGATCCCCGGGAGACCCAGTACTTC
TRBV28,TRBJ2-7,once,14,.,CASSKSGGFYEQYF,TGTGCCAGCAGTAAATCTGGGGGATTCTACGAGCAGTACTTC
TRBV6-1,TRBJ2-7,.,14,.,CASRPDKGAYEQYF,TGTGCCAGCAGGCCCGACAAGGGGGCCTACGAGCAGTACTTC
TRBV27,TRBJ2-7,.,15,.,CASVPHSRSSYEQYF,TGTGCCAGCGTCCCCCATAGCCGGAGCTCCTACGAGCAGTACTTC
TRBV10-1,TRBJ1-2,.,13,.,CASSESAGYGYTF,TGCGCCAGCAGTGAGTCGGCGGGCTATGGCTACACCTTC
TRBV2,TRBJ1-1,.,15,.,CASSGWVSPNTEAFF,TGTGCCAGCAGTGGTTGGGTCAGCCCTAACACTGAAGCTTTCTTT
TRBV12-5,TRBJ2-3,.,15,TRBD2,CASGLSGRGPDTQYF,TGTGCTAGTGGTTTAAGCGGGAGGGGACCCGATACGCAGTATTTT
TRBV5-1,TRBJ2-1,.,15,.,CASSPSGTWSNEQFF,TGCGCCAGCAGCCCCTCCGGGACTTGGAGCAATGAGCAGTTCTTC
TRBV7-2,TRBJ1-1,.,13,.,CASSQTADTQAFF,TGTGCCAGCAGCCAGACGGCAGACACACAAGCTTTCTTT
TRBV28,TRBJ1-2,.,14,.,CAYQSGREGYGYTF,TGTGCCTATCAATCGGGCAGGGAGGGCTATGGCTACACCTTC
TRBV6-5,TRBJ1-1,.,12,.,CASSYLDGEAFF,TGTGCCAGCAGTTACTTGGACGGTGAAGCTTTCTTT
TRBV5-4,TRBJ1-6,few,14,.,CASSLDSYNSPLHF,TGTGCCAGCAGCTTGGACTCCTATAATTCACCCCTCCACTTT
TRBV18,TRBJ2-7,.,15,.,CASSPARGSSYEQYF,TGTGCCAGCTCACCGGCGAGAGGGAGCTCCTACGAGCAGTACTTC
TRBV5-1,TRBJ2-2,.,15,TRBD1,CASRPDRVSTGELFF,TGCGCCAGCAGGCCGGACAGGGTGAGCACCGGGGAGCTGTTTTTT